Below, 17 T cell receptor beta chains from the same sample are listed, as sequenced in a study of T cell responses to AZD1222 COVID-19 vaccine. Generated by immunoSEQ multiplex PCR, the TCRdb table keeps only in-frame clones and is missing some. The sample carries around 130,000 clones, roughly 93% recorded once. The sequences come from peripheral blood, collected on day 0 of AZD1222 vaccination. All receptors derive from an adult in good health.

The chain couples TRBV5-1 to TRBJ2-1; D tentatively reads TRBD1 or TRBD2 (6 bases each). The CDR3 is 15 residues long. Trimming took 4 bases from V and 1 from J, leaving 12 bases between them. CDR1 is SGHRS, CDR2 YFSETQ, per germline. CDR3 residues: CASSPEGGSYNEQFF. Here the CDR3 DNA reads TGCGCCAGCAGCCCGGAGGGGGGATCCTACAATGAGCAGTTCTTC. Full variable domain (rest looked up from reference TRBV5-1 and TRBJ2-1): KAGVTQTPRYLIKTRGQQVTLSCSPISGHRSVSWYQQTPGQGLQFLFEYFSETQRNKGNFPGRFSGRQFSNSRSEMNVSTLELGDSALYLCASSPEGGSYNEQFFGPGTRLTVL.

The chain employs TRBV19 and TRBJ2-5; no firm D call. The ends were cut back, 7 bases at V and 4 bases at J, with 13 bases in the middle. Germline loops: CDR1 LNHDA, CDR2 SQIVND (reference sequence). The CDR3 is 13 residues long. The CDR3 DNA sequence: TGTGCCAGTACTCCTCCGGTGGGAGAGACCCAGTACTTC. Its protein product is CASTPPVGETQYF.

The CDR3 spells CASSLAQAGGEETQYF. The CDR3 DNA reads as TGCGCCAGCAGCTTGGCCCAAGCGGGAGGGGAAGAGACCCAGTACTTC. V usage is TRBV5-1 and J usage is TRBJ2-5; the match to TRBD2 covers 10 bases. Germline V CDR1 and CDR2: SGHRS, YFSETQ. CDR3 length: 16 residues. Trimming removed 0 bases from V and 3 bases from J; junction bases left unmatched: 5.

The chain combines TRBV6-5 with TRBJ1-2; D ambiguous. This CDR3 has 15 residues. Germline CDR1 is MNHEY and CDR2 is SVGAGI. The germline V and J ends were trimmed by 3 bases and 0 bases, with 11 bases remaining between them. The CDR3 loop is CASSYNPFSNYGYTF. In nucleotides, the CDR3 is TGTGCCAGCAGTTATAACCCATTTTCTAACTATGGCTACACCTTC.

In its sample, this clone was seen a few times. The sample contains more than one DNA sequence encoding this CDR3. The CDR3 DNA reads TGTGCCAGCAGCCAAGCCAAGTACGAGCAGTACTTC. This encodes CASSQAKYEQYF. V usage is TRBV14 and J usage is TRBJ2-7, with no clear D. V was cut by 1 base and J by 4 bases, with 5 bases left in between. This CDR3 region has 12 residues. Germline-derived CDR1 and CDR2 are SGHDN and FVKESK.

The gene calls are TRBV4-2 and TRBJ1-6; perhaps TRBD1 as D (6 bases). Trimming took off 3 bases at V and 14 bases at J, with 26 bases between the two ends. This CDR3 has 17 residues. Germline CDR1 and CDR2: LGHNA and YNFKEQ. CDR3 sequence (DNA): TGTGCCAGCAGCCACCCCGGAGCGGGGGGCGGCCGGGAAGCCCTCCACTTT. It codes for CASSHPGAGGGREALHF.

This chain links TRBV6-6 with TRBJ2-3, with 8 bases matching TRBD1. Germline CDR1 reads MNHNY; CDR2 reads SVGAGI (reference sequence). Trimming removed 9 bases from V and 3 bases from J; junction bases left unmatched: 5. This CDR3 spans 13 amino acids. The DNA of the CDR3 is TGTGCCAGTCAGGGGGCAAGGACAGATACGCAGTATTTT. It codes for CASQGARTDTQYF.

CDR3 in amino acids: CASNRLAGCTDTQYF. In nucleotides, the CDR3 is TGTGCCAGCAATCGACTAGCGGGCTGCACAGATACGCAGTATTTT. This chain links TRBV21-1 with TRBJ2-3; the DNA was not used to check the table's D call, TRBD2. TRBV21-1 counts as a pseudogene. This CDR3 is built from 15 residues.

This clone was found once. The rearrangement uses TRBV15 and TRBJ1-3; TRBD1 matches 12 bases. Germline CDR1 is LNHNV and CDR2 is YYDKDF (reference sequence). V lost 0 bases to trimming and J lost 7 bases; unmatched junction nucleotides: 10. The CDR3 consists of 18 residues. The DNA for the CDR3 is TGTGCCACCAGCAGAGATAAATTCCCGGGACAGGGGGCGAACACCATATATTTT. As protein: CATSRDKFPGQGANTIYF.

The CDR3 spells CASSPGQPYEQYF. The CDR3 DNA is TGTGCCAGTAGTCCGGGACAGCCCTACGAGCAGTACTTC. This chain connects TRBV19 to TRBJ2-7; TRBD1 matches at 7 bases. The CDR3 extends over 13 amino acids. CDR1 LNHDA and CDR2 SQIVND come from the germline V gene (reference sequence). Losses at the gene ends were 5 bases for V and 2 bases for J; bases not matched to a gene: 3.

The chain joins TRBV27 to TRBJ1-5; D is undetermined. The V end lost 7 bases, the J end lost 0 bases, and 13 bases lay between the germline ends. Germline values: CDR1 MNHEY, CDR2 SMNVEV (reference sequence). The CDR3 is 15 amino acids. CDR3 residues: CASNAEWDSNQPQHF. CDR3 nucleotide sequence: TGTGCCAGCAACGCGGAGTGGGATAGCAATCAGCCCCAGCATTTT.

The rearrangement links TRBV12-3 or TRBV12-4 to TRBJ1-1, with D maybe TRBD1 (5 bases). The CDR3 is 12 residues long. V shed 2 bases and J shed 6 bases, with 7 bases lying between them. The CDR3: CASSLRGSEAFF. CDR3 nucleotides: TGTGCCAGCAGTTTAAGGGGATCTGAAGCTTTCTTT.

This chain connects TRBV6-2 or TRBV6-3 to TRBJ1-2, with 7 bases aligning to TRBD1. The trim removed 5 bases at V and 4 bases at J, leaving 4 bases unmatched. This CDR3 is built from 13 residues. Germline CDR1 and CDR2: MNHEY and SVGEGT. The CDR3 nucleotides read TGTGCCAGCAGTGGGGGACAGTTCTATGGCTACACCTTC. This translates into CASSGGQFYGYTF.

The chain has TRBV7-3 and TRBJ1-1; D ambiguous. The CDR3 spans 14 residues. Trimming left V 2 bases short and J 4 bases short, with 11 bases between. The germline V gene has CDR1 SGHTA and CDR2 FQGTGA. The CDR3 coding sequence is TGTGCCAGCAGCTTATACGAGACGAGCACTGAAGCTTTCTTT. This encodes CASSLYETSTEAFF.

The chain joins TRBV7-2 to TRBJ2-1; tentative D call: TRBD2 (5 bases). The CDR3 spans 14 residues. Trimming left V 5 bases short and J 3 bases short, with 11 bases between. Per germline, CDR1 SGHTA and CDR2 FQGNSA. The CDR3 loop reads CASSRESGYNEQFF. The CDR3 DNA sequence: TGTGCCAGCAGCCGGGAAAGCGGCTACAATGAGCAGTTCTTC. The full variable domain, completed using reference TRBV7-2 and TRBJ2-1, is GAGVSQSPSNKVTEKGKDVELRCDPISGHTALYWYRQSLGQGLEFLIYFQGNSAPDKSGLPSDRFSAERTGGSVSTLTIQRTQQEDSAVYLCASSRESGYNEQFFGPGTRLTVL.

The chain uses TRBV27 and TRBJ1-6, with a weak D call TRBD1 (6 bases). This CDR3 is 13 amino acids long. Germline V lookup: CDR1 MNHEY, CDR2 SMNVEV (reference sequence). Trimming cost V 6 bases and J 8 bases, with 11 bases left between them. The CDR3 loop is CASRWGADSPLHF. The CDR3 DNA follows: TGTGCCAGCAGATGGGGGGCTGATTCACCCCTCCACTTT.

The chain links TRBV6-1 to TRBJ1-4; D not resolved. V lost 4 bases and J lost 8, with 23 bases in between. The CDR3 is made up of 17 amino acids. Looked up from germline, CDR1 is MNHNS and CDR2 is SASEGT. The CDR3 here is CASSVRFTFGGEEKLFF. For the CDR3, the DNA is TGTGCCAGCAGTGTACGATTTACGTTTGGCGGGGAAGAAAAACTGTTTTTT.